This T cell receptor (beta chain) was sequenced during a study of control samples from healthy donors and cancer patients. Germline V CDR1 and CDR2: SEHNR, FQNEAQ (reference sequence). Trimming took 1 base from V and 6 from J, leaving 9 bases between them. The CDR3 has 13 residues. Using immunoSEQ multiplex PCR, the repertoire was profiled, and TCRdb retains in-frame clones only, with some absent. The table shows 95,000 to 150,000 clones, with approximately 88% occurring only once. The receptor comes from a man aged 50-60 years in good health. The chain links TRBV7-9 to TRBJ1-1; a possible D gene is TRBD1 (5 bases). The material sequenced was blood. This chain's CDR3 is CASSLEGKSEAFF. The CDR3, as DNA: TGTGCCAGCAGCTTAGAGGGGAAGTCTGAAGCTTTCTTT. Complete variable domain (other parts from reference TRBV7-9 and TRBJ1-1): DTGVSQNPRHKITKRGQNVTFRCDPISEHNRLYWYRQTLGQGPEFLTYFQNEAQLEKSRLLSDRFSAERPKGSFSTLEIQRTEQGDSAMYLCASSLEGKSEAFFGQGTRLTVV.